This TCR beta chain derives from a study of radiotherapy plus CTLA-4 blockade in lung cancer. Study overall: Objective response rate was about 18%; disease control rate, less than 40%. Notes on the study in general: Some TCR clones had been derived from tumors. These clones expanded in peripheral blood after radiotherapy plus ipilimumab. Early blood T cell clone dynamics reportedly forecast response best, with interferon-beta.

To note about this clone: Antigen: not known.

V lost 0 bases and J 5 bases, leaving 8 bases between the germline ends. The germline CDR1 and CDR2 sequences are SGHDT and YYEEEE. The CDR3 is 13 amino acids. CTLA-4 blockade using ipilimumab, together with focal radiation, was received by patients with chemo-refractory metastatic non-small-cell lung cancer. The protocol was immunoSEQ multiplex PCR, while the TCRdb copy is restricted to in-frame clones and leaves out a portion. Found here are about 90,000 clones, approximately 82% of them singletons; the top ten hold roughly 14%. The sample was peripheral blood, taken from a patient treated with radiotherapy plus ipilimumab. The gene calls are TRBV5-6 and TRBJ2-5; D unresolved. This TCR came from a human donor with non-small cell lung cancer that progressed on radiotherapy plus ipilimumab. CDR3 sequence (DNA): TGTGCCAGCAGCTTGGACTCCGGGGAGACCCAGTACTTC. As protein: CASSLDSGETQYF. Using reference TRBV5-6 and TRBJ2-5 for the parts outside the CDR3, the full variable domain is DAGVTQSPTHLIKTRGQQVTLRCSPKSGHDTVSWYQQALGQGPQFIFQYYEEEERQRGNFPDRFSGHQFPNYSSELNVNALLLGDSALYLCASSLDSGETQYFGPGTRLLVL.